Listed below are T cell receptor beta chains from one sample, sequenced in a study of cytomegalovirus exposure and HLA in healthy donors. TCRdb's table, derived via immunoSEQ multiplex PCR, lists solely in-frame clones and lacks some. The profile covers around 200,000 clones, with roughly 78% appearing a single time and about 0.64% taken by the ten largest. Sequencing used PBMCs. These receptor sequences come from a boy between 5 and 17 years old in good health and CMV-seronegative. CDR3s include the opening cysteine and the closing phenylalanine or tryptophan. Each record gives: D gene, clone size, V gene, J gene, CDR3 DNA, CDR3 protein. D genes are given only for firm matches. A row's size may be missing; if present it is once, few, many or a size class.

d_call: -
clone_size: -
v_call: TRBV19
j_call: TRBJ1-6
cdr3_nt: TGTGCCAGTAGTATCCGAGATTCACCCCTCCACTTT
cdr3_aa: CASSIRDSPLHF

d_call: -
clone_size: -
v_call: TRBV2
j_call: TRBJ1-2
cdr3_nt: TGTGCCAGCAGTGCAAGCTATGAGGGACTTGGTGGCTACACCTTC
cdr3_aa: CASSASYEGLGGYTF

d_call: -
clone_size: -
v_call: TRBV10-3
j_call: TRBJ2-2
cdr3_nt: TGTGCCATCAGCAAAACTATGGAGGACACCGGGGAGCTGTTTTTT
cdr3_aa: CAISKTMEDTGELFF

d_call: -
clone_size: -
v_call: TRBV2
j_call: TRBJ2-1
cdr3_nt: TGTGCCAGCAGTGAGTTCCGGCGGGGAGAGGGACAGTTCTTC
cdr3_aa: CASSEFRRGEGQFF

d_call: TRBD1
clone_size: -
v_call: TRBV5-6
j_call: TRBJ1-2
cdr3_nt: TGTGCCAGCAGGGGACAGCTGGATTATGGCTACACCTTC
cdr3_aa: CASRGQLDYGYTF

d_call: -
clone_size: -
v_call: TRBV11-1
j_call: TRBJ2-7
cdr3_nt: TGTGCCAGCAGCCGAGGACAGTTCTCCTACGAGCAGTACTTC
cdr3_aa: CASSRGQFSYEQYF

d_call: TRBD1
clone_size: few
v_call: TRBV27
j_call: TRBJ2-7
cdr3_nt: TGTGCCGGACAGGGGAATTCCCTTCAGTACGAGCAGTACTTC
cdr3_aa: CAGQGNSLQYEQYF

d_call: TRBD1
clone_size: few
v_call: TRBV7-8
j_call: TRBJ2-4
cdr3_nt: TGTGCCAGCAGCTCGCCGGGACAGGGAAAAAACATTCAGTACTTC
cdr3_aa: CASSSPGQGKNIQYF

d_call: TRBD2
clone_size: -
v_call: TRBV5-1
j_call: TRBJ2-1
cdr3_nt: TGCGCCAGCAGCGAAGGGACGCTAGCGGGAGGGCCGGCACAGAATGAGCAGTTCTTC
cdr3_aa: CASSEGTLAGGPAQNEQFF

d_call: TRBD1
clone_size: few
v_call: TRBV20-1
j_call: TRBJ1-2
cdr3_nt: TGCAGTGCTATGTCAGGGGGCAGTCACTTC
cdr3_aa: CSAMSGGSHF

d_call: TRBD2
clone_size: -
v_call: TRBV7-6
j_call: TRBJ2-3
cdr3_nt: TGTGCCAGCAGCCGCCTTACTAGCGGAGATACGCAGTATTTT
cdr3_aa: CASSRLTSGDTQYF

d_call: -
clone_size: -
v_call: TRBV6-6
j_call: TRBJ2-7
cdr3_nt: TGTGCCAGCAGTTACGGGCGGGCCTACGAGCAGTACTTC
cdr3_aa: CASSYGRAYEQYF

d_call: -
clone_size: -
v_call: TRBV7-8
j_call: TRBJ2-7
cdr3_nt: TGTGCCAGCAGCTCCATATCAGGGGCTTCCTACGAGCAGTACTTC
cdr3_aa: CASSSISGASYEQYF

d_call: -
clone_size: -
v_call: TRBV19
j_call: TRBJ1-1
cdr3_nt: TGTGCCAGTAGTATATGGGGCGGCTTGAACACTGAAGCTTTCTTT
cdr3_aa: CASSIWGGLNTEAFF

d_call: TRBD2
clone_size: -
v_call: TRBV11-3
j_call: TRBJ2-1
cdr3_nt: TGTGCCAGCAGCCGGGGACTAGCGGGAGTCGGTGAGCAGTTCTTC
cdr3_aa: CASSRGLAGVGEQFF

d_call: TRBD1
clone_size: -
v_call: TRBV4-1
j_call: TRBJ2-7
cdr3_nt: TGCGCCAGCAGCCAAGTTCAAAGGACAGGCGACGGCGAGCAGTACTTC
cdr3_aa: CASSQVQRTGDGEQYF

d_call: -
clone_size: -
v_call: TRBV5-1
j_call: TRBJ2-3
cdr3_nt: TGCGCCAGCAGCTTGACAGGCGATACGCAGTATTTT
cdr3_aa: CASSLTGDTQYF

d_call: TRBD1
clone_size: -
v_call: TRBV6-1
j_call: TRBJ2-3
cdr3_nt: TGTGCCAGCAGAGGCGTGACAGGGGTGCCAGATACGCAGTATTTT
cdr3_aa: CASRGVTGVPDTQYF

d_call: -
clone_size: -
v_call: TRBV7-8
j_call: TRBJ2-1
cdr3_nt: TGTGCCAGCAGCTTAGTCAGGACTACCGACAATGAGCAGTTCTTC
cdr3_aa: CASSLVRTTDNEQFF

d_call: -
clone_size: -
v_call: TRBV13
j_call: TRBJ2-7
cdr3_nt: TGTGCCAGCAGCCTAACCAGGGTGGTCCACGAGCAGTACTTC
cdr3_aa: CASSLTRVVHEQYF

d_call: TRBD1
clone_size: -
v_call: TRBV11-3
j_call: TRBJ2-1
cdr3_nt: TGTGCCAGCAGCTCGGGACAGGCCCATGAGCAGTTCTTC
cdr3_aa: CASSSGQAHEQFF

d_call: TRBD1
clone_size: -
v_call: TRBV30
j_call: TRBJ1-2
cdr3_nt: TGTGCCTGGAGTAGGGGGCTCGGTTATGGCTACACCTTC
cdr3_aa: CAWSRGLGYGYTF

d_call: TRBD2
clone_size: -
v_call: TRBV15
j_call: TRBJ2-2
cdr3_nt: TGTGCCACCAGCAGAGCCCGGGGGGTATCTGGGGAGCTGTTTTTT
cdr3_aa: CATSRARGVSGELFF

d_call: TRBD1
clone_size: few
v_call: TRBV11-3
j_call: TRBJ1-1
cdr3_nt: TGTGCCAGCAGCCCTCGACAGGGGGAAGGAACTTTCTTT
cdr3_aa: CASSPRQGEGTFF

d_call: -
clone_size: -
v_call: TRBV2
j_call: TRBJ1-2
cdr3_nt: TGTGCCAGCAGTGAGAGAGGGGGGGGTTATGGCTACACCTTC
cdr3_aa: CASSERGGGYGYTF

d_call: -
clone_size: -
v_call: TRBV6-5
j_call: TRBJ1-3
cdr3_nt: TGTGCCAGCAGTCTGCAGGGGAGACCCGGAAACACCATATATTTT
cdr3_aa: CASSLQGRPGNTIYF

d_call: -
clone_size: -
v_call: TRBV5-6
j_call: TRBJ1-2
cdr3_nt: TGTGCCAGCAGCTCCTCCAACTATGGCTACACCTTC
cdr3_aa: CASSSSNYGYTF

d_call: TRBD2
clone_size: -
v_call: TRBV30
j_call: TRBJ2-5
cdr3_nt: TGTGCCTGGACTAGGACTAGCGGGATAGAGACCCAGTACTTC
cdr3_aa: CAWTRTSGIETQYF

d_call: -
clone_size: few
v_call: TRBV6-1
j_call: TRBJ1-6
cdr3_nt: TGTGCCGGAAGACGGGACACTGGCTATAATTCACCCCTCCACTTT
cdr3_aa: CAGRRDTGYNSPLHF

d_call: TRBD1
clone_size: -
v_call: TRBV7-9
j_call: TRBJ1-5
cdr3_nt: TGTGCCAGCTTACGGCAGGGGGTTCAGCCCCAGCATTTT
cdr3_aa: CASLRQGVQPQHF

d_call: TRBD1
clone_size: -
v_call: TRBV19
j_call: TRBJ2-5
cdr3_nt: TGTGCCAGTAGTCTCAGGACAGGGGTTCGGGAGACCCAGTACTTC
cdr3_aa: CASSLRTGVRETQYF

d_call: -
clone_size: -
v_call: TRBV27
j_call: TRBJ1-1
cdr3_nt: TGTGCCAGCAGAATCAGGGGCGAAGCTTTCTTT
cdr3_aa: CASRIRGEAFF

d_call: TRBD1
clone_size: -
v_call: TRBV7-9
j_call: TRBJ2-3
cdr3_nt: TGTTCCAGCAGCTCGGGGACAGGGGATACAGATACGCAGTATTTT
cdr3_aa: CSSSSGTGDTDTQYF

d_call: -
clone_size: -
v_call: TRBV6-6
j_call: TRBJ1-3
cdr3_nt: TGTGCCAGCAGCCCCTCCCCCGGAAACACCATATATTTT
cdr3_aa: CASSPSPGNTIYF

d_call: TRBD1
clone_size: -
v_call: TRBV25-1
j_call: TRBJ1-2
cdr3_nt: TGTGCCAGCAGTGACAGAATTTGGACAGGTTATAACTATGGCTACACCTTC
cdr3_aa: CASSDRIWTGYNYGYTF

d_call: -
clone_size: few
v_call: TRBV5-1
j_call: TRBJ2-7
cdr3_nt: TGCGCCAGCAGCTTTGAGGCTCATGGAGACAGGACTTACTACGAGCAGTACTTC
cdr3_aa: CASSFEAHGDRTYYEQYF

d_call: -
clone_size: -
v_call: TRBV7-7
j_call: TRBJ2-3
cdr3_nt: TGTGCTAGCAGCCCCGGGTCGGGGTCTAGCACAGATACGCAGTATTTT
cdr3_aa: CASSPGSGSSTDTQYF

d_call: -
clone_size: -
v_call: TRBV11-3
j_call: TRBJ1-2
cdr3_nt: TGTGCCAGCAGCCTACGACAGGATGACTATGGCTACACCTTC
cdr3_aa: CASSLRQDDYGYTF

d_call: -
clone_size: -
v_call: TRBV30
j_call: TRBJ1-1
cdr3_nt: TGTGCCTGGAGTGTAATGGGCAGGGGAAGAATGAACACTGAAGCTTTCTTT
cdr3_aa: CAWSVMGRGRMNTEAFF

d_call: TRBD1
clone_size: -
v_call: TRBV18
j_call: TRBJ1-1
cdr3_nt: TGTGCCAGCTCACCCGGACAGGGGGCTCAGGCTTTCTTT
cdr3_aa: CASSPGQGAQAFF

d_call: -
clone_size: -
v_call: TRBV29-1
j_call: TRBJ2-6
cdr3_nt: TGCAGCGTTTGGGATGCGGGGACCGCTAACTCTGGGGCCAACGTCCTGACTTTC
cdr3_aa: CSVWDAGTANSGANVLTF

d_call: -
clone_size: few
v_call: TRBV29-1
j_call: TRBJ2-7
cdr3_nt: TGCAGCGTTGGCGCCGCCGCTTACGAGCAGTACTTC
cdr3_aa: CSVGAAAYEQYF

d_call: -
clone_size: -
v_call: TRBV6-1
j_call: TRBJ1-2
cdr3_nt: TGTGCCAGCCACCCTGAGGAACCTAACTATGGCTACACCTTC
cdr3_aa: CASHPEEPNYGYTF

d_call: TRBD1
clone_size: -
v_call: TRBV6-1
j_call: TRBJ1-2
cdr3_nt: TGTGCCAGCAGTGAAACCCACAGGGGTAGGGGCTACACCTTC
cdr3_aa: CASSETHRGRGYTF

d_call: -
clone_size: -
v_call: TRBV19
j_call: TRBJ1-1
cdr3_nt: TGTGCCAGTAGTATGGGTGGCGGTTACACTGAAGCTTTCTTT
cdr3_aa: CASSMGGGYTEAFF

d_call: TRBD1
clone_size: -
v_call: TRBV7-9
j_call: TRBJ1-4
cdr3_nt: TGTGCCAGCAGCTTAGATTGGGACAGTAATGAAAAACTGTTTTTT
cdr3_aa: CASSLDWDSNEKLFF